Presented here are 3 T cell receptor beta chains from one specimen sequenced in a study of shared clonotypes between healthy human individuals (dated by TCRdb to 2020 to 2022). Libraries were built with the immunoSEQ multiplex PCR assay. TCRdb mirrors the immuneACCESS table, restricted to in-frame sequences. Some clones are absent from its copies; in checked studies, under half trace to an unresolved V gene, and the reason for the others is unknown. Here the sample has under 1,100,000 clones; about three quarters occur a single time. The ten largest clones add up to less than 1.5% of the sample. The sample consisted of memory CD4+ T cells sorted from blood. In the paper's terms, the cell subset or site label means: CD45RA-negative fraction. The receptor set was obtained from a man aged 18 to 29 in good health.

This chain uses TRBV5-6 with TRBJ1-6, with a weak D call TRBD1 (5 bases). Trimming took off 0 bases at V and 0 bases at J, with 10 bases between the two ends. The CDR3 sequence is 17 residues long. Germline CDR1 is SGHDT and CDR2 is YYEEEE. The CDR3 is CASSLGGPSSYNSPLHF. CDR3 coding DNA: TGTGCCAGCAGCTTGGGGGGACCAAGCTCCTATAATTCACCCCTCCACTTT.

The chain recombines TRBV10-2 with TRBJ1-1; D might be TRBD1 (5 bases). The CDR3 runs 13 residues. Germline V gene sequence: CDR1 WSHSY, CDR2 SAAADI. Deletions cut 2 bases from V and 4 bases from J, with 8 bases between. In nucleotides, the CDR3 is TGCGCCAGCAGTGAGCGGCAGGGCACTGAAGCTTTCTTT. Protein product: CASSERQGTEAFF.

This clone came up once. The gene calls are TRBV5-1 and TRBJ2-2; D is uncertain. Trimming stripped 0 bases from V and 6 bases from J, with 15 bases between. The CDR3 runs to 16 residues. From germline, CDR1 is SGHRS and CDR2 YFSETQ. CDR3 region: CASSLATAVNAGELFF. DNA of the CDR3: TGCGCCAGCAGCTTGGCCACGGCAGTTAATGCCGGGGAGCTGTTTTTT.